The rows below give T cell receptor beta chains drawn from one sample of a study of T-cell reconstitution after alpha-beta-depleted transplantation in children. TCRdb recomputed calls from the PCR reads with MiXCR, one row per CDR3 protein. Of about 240,000 distinct CDR3 sequences in the sample, about 23% were seen once. The sample in question was PBMCs, obtained before TCRalphabeta/CD19-depleted stem cell transplant. The source of these receptors is a girl aged 2-10 years with Fanconi anemia, due to receive a stem cell transplant. The CDR3 runs from the conserved cysteine through the conserved F or W. A D gene is named only where the DNA matches it firmly. Clone size appears in some rows only: once, few, many, or a class for an expanded clone.

>-|-|TRBJ2-2|TRBV6-1
TGTGCCAGCAGATTCGGACAGAACACCGGGGAGCTGTTTTTT
CASRFGQNTGELFF
>-|few|TRBJ2-5|TRBV9
TGTGCCAGCAGCGTAGCGCCCGGGGGTTACCAAGAGACCCAGTACTTC
CASSVAPGGYQETQYF
>-|-|TRBJ2-5|TRBV29-1
TGCAGCGTTGGTCTGAGACTCCAAAAAGAGACCCAGTACTTC
CSVGLRLQKETQYF
>-|many|TRBJ2-5|TRBV29-1
TGCAGCACCGAGACCCAGTACTTC
CSTETQYF
>-|few|TRBJ2-1|TRBV7-2
TGTGCCAGCAGCTTACGGTCGACTGACAATGAGCAGTTCTTC
CASSLRSTDNEQFF
>-|-|TRBJ2-2|TRBV20-1
TGCAGTGCTAGGAAGTGGGGAGGAGGGAACACCGGGGAGCTGTTTTTT
CSARKWGGGNTGELFF
>-|many|TRBJ1-6|TRBV29-1
TGCAGCGTGTCACAGGGAAAAGGATATGATTCACCCCTCCACTTT
CSVSQGKGYDSPLHF
>TRBD2|-|TRBJ2-5|TRBV20-1
TGCAGTGCTGTGGGACTACAAGAGACCCAGTACTTC
CSAVGLQETQYF
>TRBD1|-|TRBJ2-3|TRBV7-9
TGTGCCAGCAGCCTAAGGGGGCCGGTGGTTGATACGCAGTATTTT
CASSLRGPVVDTQYF
>-|-|TRBJ2-1|TRBV5-1
TGCGCCAGCAGCCGTGGGGGAGAGTATGCTTTGTTCTTC
CASSRGGEYALFF
>-|many|TRBJ1-2|TRBV29-1
TGCAGCGTTGAAGCGAGGTCAGAGTATGGCTACACCTTC
CSVEARSEYGYTF
>-|many|TRBJ1-3|TRBV12-3/TRBV12-4
TGTGCCAGCAGTTTCGAAGGACAAGTAGGGAACACCATATATTTT
CASSFEGQVGNTIYF
>TRBD1|-|TRBJ2-6|TRBV7-6
TGTGCCAGCAGCTTAGCTATGGACAGGATCTACTCTGGGGCCAACGTCCTGACTTTC
CASSLAMDRIYSGANVLTF
>-|-|TRBJ2-5|TRBV27
TGTGCCAGCAGTGCCCGTCGACACGCACCTCAAGAGACCCAGTACTTC
CASSARRHAPQETQYF
>-|-|TRBJ2-5|TRBV27
TGTGCCAGCAGACCCGAATCTCTAGTCGAGACCCAGTACTTC
CASRPESLVETQYF